The 17 T cell receptor beta chains given below trace back to one sample, sequenced in a study of early T cells in non-severe SARS-CoV-2 infection. TCRdb analysed the 5' RACE reads with MiXCR anew, one entry per CDR3 protein. The top ten hold approximately 3.9% of the sample, which has roughly 76,000 distinct CDR3 sequences, 12% seen once. The specimen was whole blood. These receptors all stem from an adult who was a healthcare worker with PCR-confirmed SARS-CoV-2 infection or an uninfected control (not recorded which).

Points on this clonotype: This could be a read error, since a much larger clone is one nucleotide away. The V gene is TRBV6-1, the J gene TRBJ2-3; 8 nucleotides agree with TRBD1. The length of the CDR3 is 16 residues. Germline CDR1 and CDR2: MNHNS and SASEGT. The ends lost 1 base at V and 1 base at J; junction bases unmatched: 4. CDR3 sequence: CASSEGQGPGTDTQYF. CDR3 in DNA: TGTGCCAGCAGTGAAGGACAGGGGCCTGGCACAGATACGCAGTATTTT.

This clonotype showed up many times. The chain is built from TRBV20-1 and TRBJ1-2; 7 bases map to TRBD1. The CDR3 is 12 amino acids. Germline V gives CDR1 DFQATT, CDR2 SNEGSKA (reference sequence). The chain's CDR3 is CSPAGTVYGYTF. CDR3 in DNA: TGCAGCCCTGCCGGGACAGTCTATGGCTACACCTTC.

This clonotype was observed many times. The chain links TRBV10-3 to TRBJ1-1, with a tentative D call TRBD1 (5 bases). V lost 3 bases and J 6 bases, leaving 11 bases between the germline ends. The CDR3 is 13 amino acids. The germline V gene encodes CDR1 ENHRY and CDR2 SYGVKD. The CDR3 region is CAISDAGNPEAFF. The CDR3 nucleotides read TGTGCCATCAGTGATGCAGGGAATCCTGAAGCTTTCTTT.

This clonotype occurred a few times. This chain joins TRBV7-9 and TRBJ2-5; 8 bases align to TRBD2. The CDR3 is 14 amino acids. Looked up from germline, CDR1 is SEHNR and CDR2 is FQNEAQ (reference sequence). The V segment lost 5 bases and the J segment 2 bases; nucleotides outside the gene matches: 4. The CDR3 DNA is TGTGCCAGCAGCACCCGGGGGGGGCAAGAGACCCAGTACTTC. This translates into CASSTRGGQETQYF.

The chain combines TRBV28 with TRBJ1-6, with D perhaps TRBD1 (6 bases). Trimming pared 6 bases from V and 5 bases from J, leaving 11 bases between. Germline CDR1 reads MDHEN; CDR2 reads SYDVKM. The CDR3 sequence is 14 residues long. CDR3 sequence: CASRLEGDNSPLHF. Here the CDR3 DNA reads TGTGCCAGCAGACTTGAGGGGGATAATTCACCCCTCCACTTT.

This clonotype was seen a handful of times. Its ends do not fully match the called genes, so a read error is possible. V is TRBV12-3 or TRBV12-4 and J is TRBJ1-5, with 7 bases identical to TRBD1. The CDR3 is 14 residues long. CDR3 sequence: CASIRGAPYHPQHF. The DNA of the CDR3 is TGTGCCAGCATCAGGGGGGCACCCTATCACCCCCAGCATTTT.

This clonotype is labeled medium-sized. The rearrangement links TRBV7-7 to TRBJ2-5, with D tentatively TRBD2 (6 bases). CDR3 length: 13 residues. V was cut by 6 bases and J by 5 bases, with 13 bases left in between. Germline-derived CDR1 and CDR2 are SSHAT and FNYEAQ (reference sequence). CDR3 bases: TGTGCCAGCAGTTCGACTAGGGGCGAGACCCAGTACTTC. It yields the protein CASSSTRGETQYF.

V gene TRBV7-9 combines with J gene TRBJ2-7, with D unclear. The CDR3 has 12 amino acids. The germline gives CDR1 SEHNR, CDR2 FQNEAQ (reference sequence). Trimming took off 3 bases at V and 6 bases at J, with 9 bases between the two ends. CDR3 nucleotide sequence: TGTGCCAGCAGCTTGCCTCCGGGCGAGCAGTACTTC. Translating it yields CASSLPPGEQYF.

Many counts were recorded for this clonotype. The rearrangement joins TRBV7-6 to TRBJ2-7, with D tentatively TRBD1 (5 bases). The CDR3 has 15 residues. Trimming took off 3 bases at V and 5 bases at J, with 17 bases between the two ends. Germline loops: CDR1 SGHVS, CDR2 FNYEAQ. Written as DNA, the CDR3 is TGTGCCAGCAGCTTCCAGGGTTCACCGTCGGACGAGCAGTACTTC. Translation gives CASSFQGSPSDEQYF. The full variable domain, rest sourced from reference TRBV7-6 and TRBJ2-7, is GAGVSQSPRYKVTKRGQDVALRCDPISGHVSLYWYRQALGQGPEFLTYFNYEAQQDKSGLPNDRFSAERPEGSISTLTIQRTEQRDSAMYRCASSFQGSPSDEQYFGPGTRLTVT.

This clonotype was detected a few times. The V and J genes are TRBV6-5 and TRBJ2-5; 9 nucleotides line up with TRBD2. V dropped 8 bases and J dropped 4; count of bases not matched to a gene: 14. The germline CDR1 and CDR2 sequences are MNHEY and SVGAGI. The CDR3 runs to 16 residues. Here the CDR3 reads CASYTGGGLAGETQYF. The CDR3 DNA follows: TGTGCCAGCTATACCGGTGGGGGACTAGCAGGAGAGACCCAGTACTTC.

This clonotype was found many times. The CDR3 DNA follows: TGTGCTAGTACACGGAGCAATGGCTACACCTTC. Translating it yields CASTRSNGYTF. V gene TRBV12-5 combines with J gene TRBJ1-2; D gene uncertain. This CDR3 has 11 amino acids. Germline CDR1 and CDR2: LGHNT and FRNRAP. Trimming pared 8 bases from V and 6 bases from J, leaving 10 bases between.

At least ten counts were recorded for this clonotype. The chain joins TRBV19 to TRBJ2-3; TRBD2 matches 8 bases. The J segment lost 5 bases and the V segment lost 5 bases, leaving 12 bases of the junction unmatched. This CDR3 contains 16 residues. The germline V gene encodes CDR1 LNHDA and CDR2 SQIVND (reference sequence). DNA for the CDR3: TGTGCCAGTAGTCCCGGGACTAGATCCTCAGGAGATACGCAGTATTTT. It translates to CASSPGTRSSGDTQYF.

This clonotype was seen repeatedly, ten times or more. The chain couples TRBV11-2 to TRBJ2-1; TRBD2 aligns across 9 bases. The germline gives CDR1 SGHAT, CDR2 FQNNGV. The J segment lost 3 bases and the V segment lost 3 bases, leaving 9 bases of the junction unmatched. The CDR3 consists of 17 residues. The CDR3 region has the DNA TGTGCCAGCAGCTTCCTTTCGACTAGCGGTATCTACAATGAGCAGTTCTTC. Its protein is CASSFLSTSGIYNEQFF.

This clonotype was observed at least ten times. CDR3 DNA: TGCGCCAGCAGCCCCGGGACTAGCGGGAGCAACGAGCAGTACTTC. Encoded protein: CASSPGTSGSNEQYF. The rearrangement uses TRBV5-1 and TRBJ2-7; 14 nucleotides line up with TRBD2. CDR1 and CDR2 (germline): SGHRS, YFSETQ. The CDR3 runs to 15 residues. Trimming removed 4 bases from V and 5 bases from J; junction bases left unmatched: 5.

Many counts were recorded for this clonotype. CDR3: CASSQDNLSYNEQFF. CDR3 coding DNA: TGCGCCAGCAGCCAAGACAATCTCTCCTACAATGAGCAGTTCTTC. The gene calls are TRBV4-1 and TRBJ2-1; D is unresolved. The CDR3 has 15 residues. Germline CDR1 and CDR2: MGHRA and YSYEKL. The V end was cut by 0 bases, the J end by 0 bases, with 6 bases between.

The CDR3 sequence is CASSSPSGQETQYF. The CDR3 coding sequence is TGTGCCAGCAGCTCACCCAGCGGACAAGAGACCCAGTACTTC. The chain joins TRBV5-4 to TRBJ2-5; tentative D call: TRBD2 (5 bases). The CDR3 runs to 14 residues. CDR1 and CDR2 (germline): SGHNT, YYREEE (reference sequence). Between the trimmed V and J ends, which lost 3 bases and 2 bases, there was a span of 11 bases.

The chain is built from TRBV20-1 and TRBJ1-1; 7 bases are shared with TRBD1. The germline gives CDR1 DFQATT, CDR2 SNEGSKA (reference sequence). This CDR3 has 13 amino acids. V was pared by 2 bases and J by 2 bases, with 2 bases of the junction left unmatched. The CDR3 here is CSARRDSNTEAFF. In DNA form, the CDR3 reads TGCAGTGCTAGAAGGGACAGTAACACTGAAGCTTTCTTT.